The rows below give T cell receptor beta chains drawn from one sample of a study of OX40 agonist ivuxolimab in advanced cancers. The repertoire was sequenced with immunoSEQ multiplex PCR; TCRdb's copy has only in-frame clones and lacks some. Of about 59,000 clones listed, roughly 84% are singletons. The sequencing used CD4+ or CD8+ T cells sorted from blood, collected in a trial of the OX40 agonist ivuxolimab. All receptors come from an adult with an advanced solid tumor such as melanoma, head and neck, liver or kidney cancer. Each CDR3 is given with its conserved first and last residue. A D gene is named only where the DNA matches it firmly. The size entry is marked missing in some rows and otherwise reads once, few, many or a size class.

size | J | D | V | DNA | CDR3
NA | TRBJ1-1 | NA | TRBV18 | TGTGCCAGCTCACTAGGGGGGGAAGCTTTCTTT | CASSLGGEAFF
NA | TRBJ1-2 | NA | TRBV29-1 | TGCAGCGTTGAACCCACGCGCCCCCTCATCTATGGCTACACCTTC | CSVEPTRPLIYGYTF
NA | TRBJ1-2 | TRBD1 | TRBV6-5 | TGTGCCAGCAGAAAATTGACAGGGGGTAACTATGGCTACACCTTC | CASRKLTGGNYGYTF
NA | TRBJ1-4 | NA | TRBV7-2 | TGTGCCAGCAGTTCCGGGGGGACAACTAATGAAAAACTGTTTTTT | CASSSGGTTNEKLFF
NA | TRBJ2-7 | TRBD1 | TRBV29-1 | TGCAGCGTTGAGGGTCTGGACAGGGCCTCCTACGAGCAGTACTTC | CSVEGLDRASYEQYF
NA | TRBJ1-5 | NA | TRBV5-1 | TGCGCCAGCAGCTTGGACGGGGGTGGGGCTCCCCAGCATTTT | CASSLDGGGAPQHF
NA | TRBJ2-7 | NA | TRBV4-2 | TGTGCCAGCAGCCAAGATCGTCAGGCTCGCGAGCAGTACTTC | CASSQDRQAREQYF
NA | TRBJ1-2 | TRBD1 | TRBV5-4 | TGTGCCAGCAGCCCCACAGGGGGCTATGGCTACACCTTC | CASSPTGGYGYTF
NA | TRBJ2-6 | NA | TRBV9 | TGTGCCAGCAGCGCCGCCTCTGGGGCCAACGTCCTGACTTTC | CASSAASGANVLTF
NA | TRBJ2-7 | NA | TRBV7-9 | TGTGCCAGCAGCTTTTCCCCACAGGGAGGGAACTACGAGCAGTACTTC | CASSFSPQGGNYEQYF
NA | TRBJ2-5 | NA | TRBV7-3 | TGTGCCAGCAGCTTAACAGGGATGGGACTCGGGGAGACCCAGTACTTC | CASSLTGMGLGETQYF
NA | TRBJ1-2 | NA | TRBV11-2 | TGTGCCAGCAGCCCACGGGGAGGGGCGCGGATCTATGGCTACACCTTC | CASSPRGGARIYGYTF
NA | TRBJ2-3 | NA | TRBV10-3 | TGTGCCATCAGTGGGGCCGGGACCAACACAGATACGCAGTATTTT | CAISGAGTNTDTQYF
NA | TRBJ2-7 | NA | TRBV7-6 | TGTGCCAGCAGCCCGCGGACGCCCGGGGGCGAGCAGTACTTC | CASSPRTPGGEQYF
NA | TRBJ2-6 | NA | TRBV28 | TGTGCCAGCAGCTTGGACAGCTCTGGGGCCAACGTCCTGACTTTC | CASSLDSSGANVLTF
NA | TRBJ1-1 | NA | TRBV7-2 | TGTGCCAGCAGCTTGCACCTTATGAACACTGAAGCTTTCTTT | CASSLHLMNTEAFF
NA | TRBJ1-1 | NA | TRBV5-1 | TGCGCCAGCAGCTTGAACGCAGACACTGAAGCTTTCTTT | CASSLNADTEAFF
NA | TRBJ2-3 | TRBD2 | TRBV4-2 | TGTGCCAGCAGCCAAACTAGCGGAGGAGAAACGCAGTATTTT | CASSQTSGGETQYF
NA | TRBJ2-7 | TRBD2 | TRBV10-1 | TGCGCCAGCAGTGAGGGGACTAGCGGGATGACCTACGAGCAGTACTTC | CASSEGTSGMTYEQYF
NA | TRBJ2-1 | NA | TRBV7-9 | TGTGCCAGCACCCATCTAGCGTCATACAATGAGCAGTTCTTC | CASTHLASYNEQFF
NA | TRBJ2-3 | NA | TRBV7-9 | TGTGCCAGCAGCGACCAGGGCAATACGCAGTATTTT | CASSDQGNTQYF
NA | TRBJ2-5 | TRBD2 | TRBV5-1 | TGCGCCAGCAGCCAATTAGGGGTAGCGGGAGCGATCCCACTGGGGGAGACCCAGTACTTC | CASSQLGVAGAIPLGETQYF
NA | TRBJ2-1 | NA | TRBV28 | TGTGCCAGCAGTCTCCCCAGCGGAGAAGTGTACAATGAGCAGTTCTTC | CASSLPSGEVYNEQFF
NA | TRBJ1-4 | NA | TRBV28 | TGTGCCAGCAGTTACGGCACGGGTGAAAAACTGTTTTTT | CASSYGTGEKLFF
NA | TRBJ1-2 | TRBD1 | TRBV7-2 | TGTGCCAGCAGCGTACAGGGGGCCATCTATGGCTACACCTTC | CASSVQGAIYGYTF
few | TRBJ2-7 | TRBD1 | TRBV11-2 | TGTGCCAGCAGCTCCGGGACAGGGGGTAGGGAGCAGTACTTC | CASSSGTGGREQYF
NA | TRBJ1-1 | NA | TRBV2 | TGTGCCAGCACCCTCCCTGGGGTAAACACTGAAGCTTTCTTT | CASTLPGVNTEAFF
NA | TRBJ2-3 | NA | TRBV4-2 | TGTGCCAGCAGCCAAGAGCACAGTAGATTCAGAAATACGCAGTATTTT | CASSQEHSRFRNTQYF
few | TRBJ1-2 | NA | TRBV27 | TGTGCCAGCAGTCCGGGGGGCGCCATTACTAACTATGGCTACACCTTC | CASSPGGAITNYGYTF
NA | TRBJ1-4 | NA | TRBV9 | TGTGCCAGCAGCGGGAAGCAGACGGGTGAAAAACTGTTTTTT | CASSGKQTGEKLFF
NA | TRBJ2-7 | TRBD2 | TRBV18 | TGTGCCAGCTCACTCCAGCGGACTAGCGGGGGGCTGGTACGCTTCGAGCAGTACTTC | CASSLQRTSGGLVRFEQYF
NA | TRBJ1-2 | TRBD1 | TRBV2 | TGTGCCAGCACCAACGGACAGGCCCCGGATGGCTACACCTTC | CASTNGQAPDGYTF
NA | TRBJ1-5 | NA | TRBV23-1 | TGCGCCAGCAGTCAACGACCCTACCCGGGCAATCAGCCCCAGCATTTT | CASSQRPYPGNQPQHF